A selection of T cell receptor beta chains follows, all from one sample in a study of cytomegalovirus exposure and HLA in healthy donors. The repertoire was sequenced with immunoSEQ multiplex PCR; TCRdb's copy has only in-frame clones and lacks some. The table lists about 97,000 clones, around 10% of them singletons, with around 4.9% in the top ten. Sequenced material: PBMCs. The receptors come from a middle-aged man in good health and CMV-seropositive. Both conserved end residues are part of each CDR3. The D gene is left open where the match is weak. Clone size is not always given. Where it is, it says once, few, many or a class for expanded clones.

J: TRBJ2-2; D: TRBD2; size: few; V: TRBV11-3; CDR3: CASSPGTSGSAGELFF; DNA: TGTGCCAGCAGCCCAGGGACTAGCGGGAGTGCCGGGGAGCTGTTTTTT
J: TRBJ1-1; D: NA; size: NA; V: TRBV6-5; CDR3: CASMRAKNTEAFF; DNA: TGTGCCAGCATGAGGGCAAAGAACACTGAAGCTTTCTTT
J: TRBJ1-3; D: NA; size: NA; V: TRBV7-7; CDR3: CASSLGPGYGNTIYF; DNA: TGTGCTAGCAGCTTAGGTCCAGGGTATGGAAACACCATATATTTT
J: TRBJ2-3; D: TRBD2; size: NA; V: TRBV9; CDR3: CASSVEFSGSTDTQYF; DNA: TGTGCCAGCAGCGTAGAATTTAGCGGGAGCACAGATACGCAGTATTTT
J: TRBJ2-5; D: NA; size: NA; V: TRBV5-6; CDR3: CASSFSSLATEETQYF; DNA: TGTGCCAGCAGCTTCAGCTCACTAGCTACAGAAGAGACCCAGTACTTC
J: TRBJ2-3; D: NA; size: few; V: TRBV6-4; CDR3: CASSDSEESDTQYF; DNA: TGTGCCAGCAGTGATAGTGAAGAATCAGATACGCAGTATTTT
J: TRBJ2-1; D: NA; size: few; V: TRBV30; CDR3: CAWRRAGSSYEQFF; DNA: TGTGCCTGGAGGCGGGCGGGGTCAAGCTACGAGCAGTTCTTC
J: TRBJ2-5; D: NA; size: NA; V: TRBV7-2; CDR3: CASSLASLGETQYF; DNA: TGTGCCAGCAGCTTGGCTAGCCTTGGAGAGACCCAGTACTTC
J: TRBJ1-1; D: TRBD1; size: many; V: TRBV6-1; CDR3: CASSEDPGGLTEAFF; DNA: TGTGCCAGCAGTGAGGACCCAGGGGGCCTAACTGAAGCTTTCTTT
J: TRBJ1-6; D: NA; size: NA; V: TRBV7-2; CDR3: CASSLGPGLRPLHF; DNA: TGTGCCAGCAGCTTAGGCCCAGGGTTAAGACCCCTCCACTTT
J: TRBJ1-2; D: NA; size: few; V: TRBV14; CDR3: CASSQDFGGLSYGYTF; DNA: TGTGCCAGCAGCCAAGATTTTGGAGGTTTGTCATATGGCTACACCTTC
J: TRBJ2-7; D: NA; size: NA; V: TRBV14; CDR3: CASSQELVGTREQYF; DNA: TGTGCCAGCAGCCAAGAGCTAGTAGGAACTCGCGAGCAGTACTTC
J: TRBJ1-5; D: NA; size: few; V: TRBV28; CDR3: CASSFHMGNQPQHF; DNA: TGTGCCAGCAGTTTTCACATGGGCAATCAGCCCCAGCATTTT
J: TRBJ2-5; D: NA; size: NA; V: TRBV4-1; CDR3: CASSQDYVGSRETQYF; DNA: TGCGCCAGCAGCCAAGATTACGTGGGGAGTAGAGAGACCCAGTACTTC
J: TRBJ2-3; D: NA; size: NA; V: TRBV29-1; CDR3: CSVGQTLTSTDTQYF; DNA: TGCAGCGTCGGACAGACACTTACTAGCACAGATACGCAGTATTTT
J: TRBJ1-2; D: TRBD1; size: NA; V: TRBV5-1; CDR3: CASSSDPGTADGYTF; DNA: TGCGCCAGCAGCTCGGACCCCGGGACAGCGGATGGCTACACCTTC
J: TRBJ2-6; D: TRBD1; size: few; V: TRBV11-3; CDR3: CASSPGQGRAGANVLTF; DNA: TGTGCCAGCAGCCCGGGACAGGGAAGGGCCGGGGCCAACGTCCTGACTTTC
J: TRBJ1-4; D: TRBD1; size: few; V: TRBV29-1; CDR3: CSINRGLGEKLFF; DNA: TGCAGCATTAACAGGGGACTTGGGGAAAAACTGTTTTTT
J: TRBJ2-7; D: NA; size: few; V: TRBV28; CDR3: CASSLRRDLGEQYF; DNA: TGTGCCAGCAGTTTACGCAGGGATTTGGGCGAGCAGTACTTC
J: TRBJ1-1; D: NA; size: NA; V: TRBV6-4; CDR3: CASSVSLNTEAFF; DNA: TGTGCCAGCAGTGTATCCCTGAACACTGAAGCTTTCTTT
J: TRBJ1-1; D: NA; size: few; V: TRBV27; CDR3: CASSLYPILGETEAFF; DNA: TGTGCCAGCAGTTTATACCCCATTTTAGGGGAAACTGAAGCTTTCTTT
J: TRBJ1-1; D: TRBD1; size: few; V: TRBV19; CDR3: CASSMWRGQSEAFF; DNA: TGTGCCAGTAGTATGTGGAGGGGGCAGTCTGAAGCTTTCTTT
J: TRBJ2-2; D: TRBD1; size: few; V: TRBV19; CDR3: CASGDRVNTGELFF; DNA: TGTGCCAGTGGGGACAGGGTTAACACCGGGGAGCTGTTTTTT
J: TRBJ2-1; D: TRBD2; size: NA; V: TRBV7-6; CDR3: CASSLPRAGEMNEQFF; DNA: TGTGCCAGCAGCTTACCACGAGCGGGAGAAATGAATGAGCAGTTCTTC
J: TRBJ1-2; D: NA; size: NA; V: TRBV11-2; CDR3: CASSFSYGYTF; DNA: TGTGCCAGCAGCTTCAGCTATGGCTACACCTTC
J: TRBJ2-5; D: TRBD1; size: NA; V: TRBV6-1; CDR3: CASSEALQGVLQETQYF; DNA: TGTGCCAGCAGTGAAGCGCTCCAGGGGGTTCTCCAAGAGACCCAGTACTTC